The 3 T cell receptor beta chains given below trace back to one sample, sequenced in a study of blood T cell repertoires in COVID-19. Clones were sequenced by immunoSEQ multiplex PCR, and TCRdb holds only the in-frame ones, with some missing. The sample lists 180,000 or so clones; approximately 84% were seen once. Material for sequencing was peripheral blood. The receptors come from a human donor with acute or convalescent COVID-19. The donor label of this sample is uncertain.

V is TRBV6-5 and J is TRBJ2-1; 9 nucleotides agree with TRBD2. Trimming cost V 10 bases and J 3 bases; bases outside gene matches: 7. Germline V gene sequence: CDR1 MNHEY, CDR2 SVGAGI. The CDR3 sequence is 14 residues long. CDR3 in amino acids: CATSRAGGYNEQFF. The CDR3 bases are TGTGCCACCTCTAGAGCGGGAGGCTACAATGAGCAGTTCTTC.

This chain connects TRBV28 to TRBJ2-1; TRBD2 aligns across 10 bases. After removal of 6 bases from V and 7 bases from J, the junction contained 9 bases not matched to a gene. The germline gives CDR1 MDHEN, CDR2 SYDVKM. The CDR3 runs to 15 residues. CDR3 amino acids: CASSPAGGPSNEQFF. As DNA, the CDR3 is TGTGCCAGCAGCCCAGCGGGAGGGCCGTCAAATGAGCAGTTCTTC.

V gene TRBV9 combines with J gene TRBJ2-3; D unresolved. Germline assignment: CDR1 SGDLS and CDR2 YYNGEE. V was trimmed by 3 bases and J by 0 bases, leaving 17 bases between them. This CDR3 has 17 amino acids. The CDR3 sequence: CASSEEGRLSSTDTQYF. The CDR3 DNA is TGTGCCAGCAGCGAGGAAGGAAGACTTTCTAGCACAGATACGCAGTATTTT.